This is a list of T cell receptor beta chains from one sample in a study of blood T cell repertoires in COVID-19. Assay used: immunoSEQ multiplex PCR; TCRdb lists only in-frame clones, some missing. The sample has some 270,000 clones, about four fifths seen once. Sequences were obtained from peripheral blood. Receptors were obtained from a person aged 65-85 years with COVID-19, enrolled during active disease. The CDR3 runs from the conserved cysteine through the conserved F or W. D genes are given only for firm matches. The size of a clone is reported for some rows only, either as once, few or many, or as a class for expanded clones.

d_call j_call v_call clone_size cdr3_nt cdr3_aa
- TRBJ2-3 TRBV5-5 - TGTGCCAGCAGCTTGGAATGGGGCCCCACAGATACGCAGTATTTT CASSLEWGPTDTQYF
TRBD2 TRBJ2-2 TRBV7-2 - TGTGCCAGCAGTATAGCGGGGGCTACCGCGAACACCGGGGAGCTGTTTTTT CASSIAGATANTGELFF
TRBD1 TRBJ2-5 TRBV5-4 once TGTGCCAGCAGCCGACGAACAGGGGCGAGTATGGAGACCCAGTACTTC CASSRRTGASMETQYF
- TRBJ1-2 TRBV19 - TGTGCCAGTAGGGTAGAAGATAGCTACACCTTC CASRVEDSYTF
- TRBJ2-3 TRBV4-3 few TGCGCCAGCAGCCAAGATGGGGGGACGGCCAGGCAGTATTTT CASSQDGGTARQYF
- TRBJ2-2 TRBV2 once TGTGCCAGCAGTGCGCCAAGAGGGGGCACCGGGGAGCTGTTTTTT CASSAPRGGTGELFF
- TRBJ2-5 TRBV14 - TGTGCCAGCAGCCAAGGAGTGCGTAGTTGGGAGACCCAGTACTTC CASSQGVRSWETQYF
- TRBJ1-6 TRBV2 - TGTGCCAGCAGTGACTACGGTCATTTCCCGGAGGATAGATCACCCCTCCACTTT CASSDYGHFPEDRSPLHF
TRBD2 TRBJ2-3 TRBV5-1 - TGCGCCAGCACTCCCCTGGCGGGACTAGCGAGAAAGTCCGTCGCAGATACGCAGTATTTT CASTPLAGLARKSVADTQYF
TRBD1 TRBJ2-7 TRBV2 - TGTGCCAGTACAGGGGATTACGAGCAGTACTTC CASTGDYEQYF
TRBD1 TRBJ2-7 TRBV5-1 many TGCGCCAGCAGGACAGGGGGCACAGGCTACGAGCAGTACTTC CASRTGGTGYEQYF
- TRBJ2-5 TRBV5-8 - TGTGCCAGCAGCTTGCGTGGCCGGGGGGAGACCCAGTACTTC CASSLRGRGETQYF
- TRBJ2-3 TRBV5-1 - TGCGCCAGCAGCTTGGACAGGGTAGGGGTAGATACGCAGTATTTT CASSLDRVGVDTQYF
- TRBJ2-7 TRBV12-3/TRBV12-4 - TGTGCCAGCAGCTCTAACGTGGCCTACGAGCAGTACTTC CASSSNVAYEQYF
- TRBJ1-1 TRBV6-2/TRBV6-3 - TGTGCCAGCAGTCGGAACCCGAGACGCGGCCCGCTGCGGGGGAGGGGTGAAGCTTTCTTT CASSRNPRRGPLRGRGEAFF
- TRBJ2-7 TRBV5-6 - TGTGCCAGCAGCTTGGCTCTGGCAGAGCAGTACTTC CASSLALAEQYF
TRBD2 TRBJ2-7 TRBV5-1 - TGCGCCAGCAGCTGGGGGAGGGAGGCGGGGAGATCCTACGAGCAGTACTTC CASSWGREAGRSYEQYF
- TRBJ1-6 TRBV19 few TGTGCCAGTCAGATTCGAGGTTCACCCCTCCACTTT CASQIRGSPLHF
- TRBJ2-3 TRBV7-2 - TGTGCCAGCACGGGCACAGATACGCAGTATTTT CASTGTDTQYF
TRBD1 TRBJ2-1 TRBV29-1 - TGCAGCGTTGTTAAGGTCGCAGGGGGAAATGAGCAGTTCTTC CSVVKVAGGNEQFF
- TRBJ1-6 TRBV28 - TGTGCCAGCAGTTCTGGACACAAAAATTCACCCCTCCACTTT CASSSGHKNSPLHF
- TRBJ2-3 TRBV11-2 - TGTGCCAGCAGCTTAAGCAGGGGTGGCACAGATACGCAGTATTTT CASSLSRGGTDTQYF
- TRBJ2-1 TRBV30 - TGTGCCTGGAGCAGACAGGGAGGTTCCTACAATGAGCAGTTCTTC CAWSRQGGSYNEQFF
- TRBJ2-2 TRBV5-1 - TGCGCCAGCAGCTTTAACGAGGTCAACACCGGGGAGCTGTTTTTT CASSFNEVNTGELFF